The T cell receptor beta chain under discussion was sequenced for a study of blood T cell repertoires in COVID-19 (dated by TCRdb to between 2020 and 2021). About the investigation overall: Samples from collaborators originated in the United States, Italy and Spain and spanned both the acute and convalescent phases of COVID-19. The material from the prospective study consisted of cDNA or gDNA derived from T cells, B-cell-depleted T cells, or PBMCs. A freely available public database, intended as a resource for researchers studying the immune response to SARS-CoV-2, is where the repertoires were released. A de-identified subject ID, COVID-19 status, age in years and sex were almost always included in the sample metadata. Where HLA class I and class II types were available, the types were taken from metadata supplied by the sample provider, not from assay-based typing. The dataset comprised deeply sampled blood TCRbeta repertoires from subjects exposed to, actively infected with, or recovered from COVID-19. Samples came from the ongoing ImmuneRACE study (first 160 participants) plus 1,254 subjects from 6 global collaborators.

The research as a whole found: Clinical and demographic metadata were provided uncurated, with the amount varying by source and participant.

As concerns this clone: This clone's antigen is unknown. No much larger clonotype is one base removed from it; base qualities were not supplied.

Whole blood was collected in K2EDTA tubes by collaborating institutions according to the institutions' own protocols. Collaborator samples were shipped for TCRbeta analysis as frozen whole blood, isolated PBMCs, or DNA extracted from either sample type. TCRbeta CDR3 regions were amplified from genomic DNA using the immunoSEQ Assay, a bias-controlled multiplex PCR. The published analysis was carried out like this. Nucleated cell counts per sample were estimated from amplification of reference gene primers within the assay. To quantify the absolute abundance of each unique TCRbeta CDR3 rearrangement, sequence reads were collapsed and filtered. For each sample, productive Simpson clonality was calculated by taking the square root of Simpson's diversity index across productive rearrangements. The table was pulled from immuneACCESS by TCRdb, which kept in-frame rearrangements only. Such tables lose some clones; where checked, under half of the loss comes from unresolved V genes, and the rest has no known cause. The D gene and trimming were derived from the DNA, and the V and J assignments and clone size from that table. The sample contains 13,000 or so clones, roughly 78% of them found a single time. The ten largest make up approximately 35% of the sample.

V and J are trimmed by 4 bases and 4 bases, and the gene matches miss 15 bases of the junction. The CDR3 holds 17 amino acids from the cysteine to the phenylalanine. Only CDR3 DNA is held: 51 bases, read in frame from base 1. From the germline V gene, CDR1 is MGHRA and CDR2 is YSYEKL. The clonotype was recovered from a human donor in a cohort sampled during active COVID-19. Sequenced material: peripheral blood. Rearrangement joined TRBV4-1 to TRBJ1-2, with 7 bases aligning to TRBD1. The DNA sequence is TGCGCCAGCAGCCCCTTGCCTCAGACAGGGAACCTCTATGGCTACACCTTC. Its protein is CASSPLPQTGNLYGYTF.